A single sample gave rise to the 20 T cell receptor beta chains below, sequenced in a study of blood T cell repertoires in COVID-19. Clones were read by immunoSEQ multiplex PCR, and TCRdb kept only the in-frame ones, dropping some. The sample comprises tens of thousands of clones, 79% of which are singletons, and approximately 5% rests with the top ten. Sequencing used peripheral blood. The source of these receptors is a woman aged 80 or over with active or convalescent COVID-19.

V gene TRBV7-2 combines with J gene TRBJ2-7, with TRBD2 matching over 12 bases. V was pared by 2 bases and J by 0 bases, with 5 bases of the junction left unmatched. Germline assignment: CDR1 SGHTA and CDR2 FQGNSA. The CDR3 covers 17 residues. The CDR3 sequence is CASSLWRTSGASYEQYF. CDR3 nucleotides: TGTGCCAGCAGCTTATGGAGGACTAGCGGGGCCTCCTACGAGCAGTACTTC.

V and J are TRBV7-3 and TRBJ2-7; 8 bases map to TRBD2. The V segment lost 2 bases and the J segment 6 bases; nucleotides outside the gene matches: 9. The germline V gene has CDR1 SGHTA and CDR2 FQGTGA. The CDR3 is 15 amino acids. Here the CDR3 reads CASSLVGTSLSEQYF. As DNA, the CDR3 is TGTGCCAGCAGCTTAGTGGGGACTAGTCTGTCCGAGCAGTACTTC.

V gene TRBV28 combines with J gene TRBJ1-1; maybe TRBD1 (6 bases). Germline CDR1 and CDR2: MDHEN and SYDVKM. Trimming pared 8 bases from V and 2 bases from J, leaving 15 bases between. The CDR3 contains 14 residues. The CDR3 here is CASGGRAFNTEAFF. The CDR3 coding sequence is TGTGCCAGCGGGGGCAGGGCATTCAACACTGAAGCTTTCTTT.

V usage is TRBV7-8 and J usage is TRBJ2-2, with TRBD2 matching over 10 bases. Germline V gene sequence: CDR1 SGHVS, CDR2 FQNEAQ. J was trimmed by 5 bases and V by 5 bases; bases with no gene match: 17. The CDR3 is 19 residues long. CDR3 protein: CASSQRASGSKVITGELFF. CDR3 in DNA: TGTGCCAGCAGCCAGAGGGCTAGCGGGAGTAAAGTCATAACCGGGGAGCTGTTTTTT.

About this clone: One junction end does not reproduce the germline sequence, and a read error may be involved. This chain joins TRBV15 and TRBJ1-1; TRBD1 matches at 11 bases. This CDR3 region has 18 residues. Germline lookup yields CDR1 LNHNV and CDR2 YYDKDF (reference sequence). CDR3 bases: TGTGCCACCAGCGGAGAACCGGGACAGGGGGGCTTCGACACTGAAGCTTTCTTT. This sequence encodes CATSGEPGQGGFDTEAFF.

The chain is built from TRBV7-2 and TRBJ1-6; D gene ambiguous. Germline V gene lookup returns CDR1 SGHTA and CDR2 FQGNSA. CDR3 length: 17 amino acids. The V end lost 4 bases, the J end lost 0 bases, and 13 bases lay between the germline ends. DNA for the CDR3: TGTGCCAGCAGCTCCCGAGGAGGAAGCTCCTATAATTCACCCCTCCACTTT. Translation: CASSSRGGSSYNSPLHF.

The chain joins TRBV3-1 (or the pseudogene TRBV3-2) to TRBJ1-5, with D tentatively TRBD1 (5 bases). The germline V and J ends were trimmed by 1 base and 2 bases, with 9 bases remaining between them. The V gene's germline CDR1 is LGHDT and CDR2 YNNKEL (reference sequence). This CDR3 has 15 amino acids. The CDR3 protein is CASSQGGRGNQPQHF. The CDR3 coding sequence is TGTGCCAGCAGCCAAGGGGGCAGGGGCAATCAGCCCCAGCATTTT.

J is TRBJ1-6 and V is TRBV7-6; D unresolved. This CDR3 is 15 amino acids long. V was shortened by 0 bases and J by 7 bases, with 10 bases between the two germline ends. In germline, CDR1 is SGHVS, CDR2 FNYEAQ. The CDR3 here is CASSLAPGANSPLHF. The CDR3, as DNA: TGTGCCAGCAGCTTAGCGCCCGGAGCCAATTCACCCCTCCACTTT.

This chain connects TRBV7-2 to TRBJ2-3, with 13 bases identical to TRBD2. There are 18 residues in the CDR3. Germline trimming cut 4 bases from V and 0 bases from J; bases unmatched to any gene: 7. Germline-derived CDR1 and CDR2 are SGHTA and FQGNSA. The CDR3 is CASSSGLAGAVSTDTQYF. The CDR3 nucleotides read TGTGCCAGCAGCTCAGGACTAGCGGGGGCCGTAAGCACAGATACGCAGTATTTT.

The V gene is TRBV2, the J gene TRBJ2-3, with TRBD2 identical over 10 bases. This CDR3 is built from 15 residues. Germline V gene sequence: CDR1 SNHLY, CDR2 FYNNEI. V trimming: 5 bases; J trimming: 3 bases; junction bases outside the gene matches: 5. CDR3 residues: CASSLAGANTDTQYF. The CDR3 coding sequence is TGTGCCAGCAGTCTAGCGGGGGCAAATACAGATACGCAGTATTTT. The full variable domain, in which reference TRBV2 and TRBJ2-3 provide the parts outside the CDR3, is EPEVTQTPSHQVTQMGQEVILRCVPISNHLYFYWYRQILGQKVEFLVSFYNNEISEKSEIFDDQFSVERPDGSNFTLKIRSTKLEDSAMYFCASSLAGANTDTQYFGPGTRLTVL.

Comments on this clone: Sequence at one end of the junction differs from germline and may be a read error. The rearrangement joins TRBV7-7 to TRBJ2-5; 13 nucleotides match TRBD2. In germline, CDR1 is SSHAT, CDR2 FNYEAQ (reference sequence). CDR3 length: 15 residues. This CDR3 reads CASSRTSGRAETQYF. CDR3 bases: TGTGCTAGCAGCCGGACTAGCGGGAGAGCGGAGACCCAGTACTTC. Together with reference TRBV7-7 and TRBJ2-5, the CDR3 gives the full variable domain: GAGVSQSPRYKVTKRGQDVTLRCDPISSHATLYWYQQALGQGPEFLTYFNYEAQPDKSGLPSDRFSAERPEGSISTLTIQRTEQRDSAMYRCASSRTSGRAETQYFGPGTRLLVL.

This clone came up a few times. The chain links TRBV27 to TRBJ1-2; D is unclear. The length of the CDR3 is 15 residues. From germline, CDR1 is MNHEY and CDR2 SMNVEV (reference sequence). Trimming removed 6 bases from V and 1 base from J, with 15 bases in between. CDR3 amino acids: CASSPDGGFNYGYTF. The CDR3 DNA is TGTGCCAGCAGCCCCGATGGCGGTTTTAACTATGGCTACACCTTC.

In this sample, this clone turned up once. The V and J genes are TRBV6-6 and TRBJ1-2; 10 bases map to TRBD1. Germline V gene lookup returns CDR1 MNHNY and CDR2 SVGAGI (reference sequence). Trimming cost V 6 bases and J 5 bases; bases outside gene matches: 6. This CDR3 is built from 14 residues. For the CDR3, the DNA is TGTGCCAGCAGGAAGGACAGGGGGATATATGGCTACACCTTC. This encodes CASRKDRGIYGYTF.

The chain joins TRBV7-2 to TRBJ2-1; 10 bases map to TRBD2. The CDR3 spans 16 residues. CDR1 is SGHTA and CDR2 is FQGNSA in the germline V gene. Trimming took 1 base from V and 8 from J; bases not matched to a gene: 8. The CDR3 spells CASSLGGLAGVDEQFF. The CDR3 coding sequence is TGTGCCAGCAGCTTAGGTGGGCTAGCGGGAGTGGATGAGCAGTTCTTC.

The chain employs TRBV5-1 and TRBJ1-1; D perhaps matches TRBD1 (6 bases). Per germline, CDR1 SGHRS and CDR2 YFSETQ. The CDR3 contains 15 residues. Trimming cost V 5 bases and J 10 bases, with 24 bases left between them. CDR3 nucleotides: TGCGCCAGCAGGCATTCCGGGACACCCAGGGGCCGAGCTTTCTTT. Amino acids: CASRHSGTPRGRAFF.

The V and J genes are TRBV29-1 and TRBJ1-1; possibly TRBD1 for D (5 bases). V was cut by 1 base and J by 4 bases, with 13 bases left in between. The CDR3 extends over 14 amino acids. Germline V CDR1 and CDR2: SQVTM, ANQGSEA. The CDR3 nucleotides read TGCAGCGTTGAAGTTTCCCGCCAGGGCACTGAAGCTTTCTTT. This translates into CSVEVSRQGTEAFF.

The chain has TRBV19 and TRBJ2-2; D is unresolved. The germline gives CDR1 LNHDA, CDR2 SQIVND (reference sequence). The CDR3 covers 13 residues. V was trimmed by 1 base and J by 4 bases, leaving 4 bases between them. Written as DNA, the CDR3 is TGTGCCAGTAGTATAGCCAGCACCGGGGAGCTGTTTTTT. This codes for CASSIASTGELFF.

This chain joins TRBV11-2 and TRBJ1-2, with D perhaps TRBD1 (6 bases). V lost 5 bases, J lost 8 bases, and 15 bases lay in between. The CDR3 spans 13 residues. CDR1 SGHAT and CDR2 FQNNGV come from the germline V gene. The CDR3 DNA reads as TGTGCCAGCAGCCCAACAGGGTACGGGGGCTACACCTTC. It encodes CASSPTGYGGYTF. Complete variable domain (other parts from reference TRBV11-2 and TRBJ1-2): EAGVAQSPRYKIIEKRQSVAFWCNPISGHATLYWYQQILGQGPKLLIQFQNNGVVDDSQLPKDRFSAERLKGVDSTLKIQPAKLEDSAVYLCASSPTGYGGYTFGSGTRLTVV.

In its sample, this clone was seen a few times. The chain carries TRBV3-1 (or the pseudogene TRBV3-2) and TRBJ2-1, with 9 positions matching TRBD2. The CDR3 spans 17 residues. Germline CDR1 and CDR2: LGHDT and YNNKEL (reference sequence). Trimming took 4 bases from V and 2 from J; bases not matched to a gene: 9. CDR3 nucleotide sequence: TGTGCCAGCAGCCCGGGGGTAGCGGGAGACACCTACAATGAGCAGTTCTTC. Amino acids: CASSPGVAGDTYNEQFF.

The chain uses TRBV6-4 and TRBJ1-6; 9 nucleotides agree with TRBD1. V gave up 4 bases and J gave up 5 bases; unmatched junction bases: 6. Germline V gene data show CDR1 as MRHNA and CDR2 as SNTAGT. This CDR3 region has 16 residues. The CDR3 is CASSGRDRGNNSPLHF. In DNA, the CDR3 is TGTGCCAGCAGTGGCCGCGACAGGGGGAATAATTCACCCCTCCACTTT.